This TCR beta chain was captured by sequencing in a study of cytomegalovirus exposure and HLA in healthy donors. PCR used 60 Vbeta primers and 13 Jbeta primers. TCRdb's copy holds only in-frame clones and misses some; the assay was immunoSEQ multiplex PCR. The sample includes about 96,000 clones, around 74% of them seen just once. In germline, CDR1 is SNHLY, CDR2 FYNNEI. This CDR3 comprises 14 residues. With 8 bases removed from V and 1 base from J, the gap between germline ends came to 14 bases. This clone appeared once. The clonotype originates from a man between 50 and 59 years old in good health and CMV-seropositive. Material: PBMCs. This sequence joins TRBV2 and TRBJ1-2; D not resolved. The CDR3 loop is CASCAMSGNYGYTF. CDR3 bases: TGTGCCAGCTGCGCTATGAGCGGTAACTATGGCTACACCTTC. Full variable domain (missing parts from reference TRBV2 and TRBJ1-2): EPEVTQTPSHQVTQMGQEVILRCVPISNHLYFYWYRQILGQKVEFLVSFYNNEISEKSEIFDDQFSVERPDGSNFTLKIRSTKLEDSAMYFCASCAMSGNYGYTFGSGTRLTVV.